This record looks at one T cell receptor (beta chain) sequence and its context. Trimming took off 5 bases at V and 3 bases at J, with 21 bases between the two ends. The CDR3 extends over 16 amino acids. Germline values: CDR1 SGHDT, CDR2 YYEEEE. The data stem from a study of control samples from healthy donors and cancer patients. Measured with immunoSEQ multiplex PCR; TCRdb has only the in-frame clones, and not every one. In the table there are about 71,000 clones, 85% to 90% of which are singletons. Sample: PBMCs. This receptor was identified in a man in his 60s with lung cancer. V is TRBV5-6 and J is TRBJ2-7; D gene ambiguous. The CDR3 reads CASSYGYEGIHYEQYV. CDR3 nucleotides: TGTGCCAGCAGTTATGGATACGAAGGAATACACTACGAGCAGTACGTC.